The present TCR beta chain was sequenced within a study (dated by TCRdb to about 2015). Background for the entire study: Whether tumor-infiltrating Tregs in breast cancer are recruited from blood Tregs or converted in situ from other CD4+ T cell subsets was tested.

Full-length TCR variable regions were amplified by 5' RACE PCR with constant-region reverse primers, followed by semi-nested PCR with Nested Universal Primer A. The ReliaPrep RNA Cell Miniprep System was used to extract total RNA, which was then reverse transcribed into 5'RACE-ready cDNA with the SMARTer RACE 5'/3' Kit. An Illumina MiSeq was used to sequence the full-length TCR alpha and beta libraries, which had been barcoded with multiplex adaptors. As for the original processing: Sequencing data were pooled across the five patients for each of nine subset-tissue groups and compared by unsupervised clustering of TCR gene usage. The Morisita-Horn index was used to calculate repertoire similarity, with shared sequences weighted according to their contribution to each repertoire. TCRdb cleaned the public reads at Q25 with fastp, built clones with MiXCR and kept in-frame beta chains. All rows with the same CDR3 protein become a single entry with the most common DNA and genes. Here the V and J calls rest on TCRdb's processing, not on the authors' analysis. This sample holds approximately 9,000 distinct CDR3 sequences; around a third were observed only once. The top ten hold about 5% of the sample.

This clonotype is deemed medium-sized (0.01 to 0.1%). Its antigen is unknown. No base quality values were provided; no much bigger clone lies one nucleotide off. Cells that were CD4+CD25+CD127-/low were isolated as Tregs. Tregs, naive and memory CD4+ T cells from tumor, blood and ipsilateral draining lymph nodes of about five breast cancer patients underwent full-length TCR alpha and beta sequencing. Mononuclear cells from lymph nodes or approximately 50 ml of peripheral blood were isolated by Ficoll density gradient centrifugation. FACS confirmed that the sorted cell populations were more than 90% pure. The germline V gene supplies CDR1 SGHRS and CDR2 YFSETQ. Measured from the cysteine to the phenylalanine, the CDR3 is 15 residues long. This entry keeps only the CDR3 DNA: 45 bases, framed from base 1. V gives up 4 bases and J gives up 2 bases, and the segment between their germline ends measures 14 bases.

Broader findings and caveats from the paper: The greatest overlap of tumor-infiltrating Treg TCR alpha and beta sequences was observed with tumor naive CD4+ T cells, followed by blood naive CD4+ T cells. Tumor memory CD4+ T cell TCR gene usage clustered with blood and lymph node memory CD4+ cells and lymph node naive CD4+ cells. Validation in the larger cohort was restricted to a single TCR beta V-J rearrangement rather than whole repertoires.

This TCR derives from a female donor with breast cancer. The sequenced sample consisted of Tregs sorted from blood. Rearrangement joined TRBV5-1 to TRBJ2-3; TRBD1 might be the D gene, on 6 matching bases. The DNA sequence follows: TGCGCCAGCAGCATAACAGGGCCTTACACAGATACGCAGTATTTT. This gives the protein CASSITGPYTDTQYF. When the CDR3 is completed using the reference TRBV5-1 and TRBJ2-3 genes on either side, the full variable domain is KAGVTQTPRYLIKTRGQQVTLSCSPISGHRSVSWYQQTPGQGLQFLFEYFSETQRNKGNFPGRFSGRQFSNSRSEMNVSTLELGDSALYLCASSITGPYTDTQYFGPGTRLTVL.